The 25 T cell receptor beta chains below come from one sample, sequenced in a study of blood T cell repertoires in COVID-19. Using immunoSEQ multiplex PCR, the repertoire was profiled, and TCRdb retains in-frame clones only, with some absent. Here the sample spans about 110,000 clones, approximately 82% being singletons. The sequencing input was peripheral blood. These receptors originate from a woman aged 80 or older with active or convalescent COVID-19.

V is TRBV6-4 and J is TRBJ1-5; 10 nucleotides match TRBD1. The J segment lost 6 bases and the V segment lost 4 bases, leaving 6 bases of the junction unmatched. This CDR3 has 15 amino acids. Germline CDR1 reads MRHNA; CDR2 reads SNTAGT. The CDR3 region has the DNA TGTGCCAGCAGTGCCCCCGGGACAGGGGTTCAGCCCCAGCATTTT. Amino acids: CASSAPGTGVQPQHF.

The CDR3 sequence: CASSYPTKSGRATDTQYF. The CDR3 bases are TGTGCCAGCAGTTACCCCACCAAAAGCGGGAGGGCCACAGATACGCAGTATTTT. The genes are TRBV6-2 or TRBV6-3 and TRBJ2-3; 10 positions match TRBD2. This CDR3 has 18 amino acids. Trimming at V came to 2 bases and at J to 2 bases, leaving 10 bases not matched to a gene. The germline V gene encodes CDR1 MNHEY and CDR2 SVGEGT.

V gene TRBV12-3 or TRBV12-4 combines with J gene TRBJ1-5; no definite D call. The CDR3 consists of 13 residues. Deletions cut 3 bases from V and 3 bases from J, with 6 bases between. For the CDR3, the DNA is TGTGCCAGCAGTTTCGGTGACAATCAGCCCCAGCATTTT. The encoded protein is CASSFGDNQPQHF.

This chain joins TRBV3-1 (or the pseudogene TRBV3-2) and TRBJ2-7; possible D gene TRBD1, 5 bases. This CDR3 spans 14 amino acids. The V end was cut by 1 base, the J end by 6 bases, with 13 bases between. Germline values: CDR1 LGHDT, CDR2 YNNKEL (reference sequence). The CDR3 protein is CASSQAKGSGEQYF. CDR3 DNA sequence: TGTGCCAGCAGCCAAGCTAAGGGGTCAGGCGAGCAGTACTTC.

The chain is built from TRBV11-2 and TRBJ1-1, with 8 bases identical to TRBD1. Unmatched junction bases numbered 3, after V lost 0 bases and J lost 6 bases. Germline V gives CDR1 SGHAT, CDR2 FQNNGV. The CDR3 runs to 14 residues. CDR3 in DNA: TGTGCCAGCAGCTTAGACAGGGGGCGCGCTGAAGCTTTCTTT. Residues: CASSLDRGRAEAFF.

J is TRBJ2-3 and V is TRBV7-2; 15 bases agree with TRBD2. CDR3 length: 15 residues. The V and J ends lost 5 bases and 12 bases, in that order; junction bases with no gene match: 9. The V gene's germline CDR1 is SGHTA and CDR2 FQGNSA. CDR3 sequence reads: CASSLGLAGGVIQYF. The CDR3 bases are TGTGCCAGCAGCCTCGGACTAGCGGGAGGGGTTATACAGTATTTT.

The CDR3 is CASSEQGNTEAFF. As DNA, the CDR3 is TGCGCCAGCAGTGAGCAGGGAAACACTGAAGCTTTCTTT. The V gene is TRBV10-1, the J gene TRBJ1-1, with a weak D call TRBD1 (5 bases). Germline CDR1 WNHNN, CDR2 SYGVQD (reference sequence). The CDR3 length is 13 residues. Between the trimmed V and J ends, which lost 2 bases and 2 bases, there was a span of 6 bases.

In its sample, this clone was seen once. The V and J genes are TRBV30 and TRBJ1-4; D not resolved. The germline V gene has CDR1 GTSNPN and CDR2 SVGIG (reference sequence). The CDR3 has 14 residues. Trimming stripped 1 base from V and 8 bases from J, with 14 bases between. Written as DNA, the CDR3 is TGTGCCTGGAGTGGAGAGGCCCGGAGGGAAAAACTGTTTTTT. It yields the protein CAWSGEARREKLFF.

V usage is TRBV7-8 and J usage is TRBJ1-1, with D maybe TRBD1 (5 bases). V dropped 3 bases and J dropped 4 bases, with 12 bases sitting between them. CDR1 and CDR2 from the germline V gene are SGHVS and FQNEAQ. The CDR3 sequence is 14 residues long. The DNA for the CDR3 is TGTGCCAGCAGCTTGGGAGGGGAAGGCACTGAAGCTTTCTTT. Translated: CASSLGGEGTEAFF.

V is TRBV5-1 and J is TRBJ2-3, with D possibly matching TRBD2 (5 bases). The CDR3 has 14 amino acids. Trimming left V 4 bases short and J 2 bases short, with 11 bases between. Looked up from germline, CDR1 is SGHRS and CDR2 is YFSETQ. The DNA of the CDR3 is TGCGCCAGCAGCCGAGGGTCTAACACAGATACGCAGTATTTT. Residues: CASSRGSNTDTQYF.

This chain uses TRBV9 with TRBJ2-2; 12 nucleotides align to TRBD2. J lost 4 bases, V lost 4 bases, and 5 bases had no gene match. CDR1 SGDLS and CDR2 YYNGEE come from the germline V gene. This CDR3 has 16 amino acids. The CDR3, as DNA: TGTGCCAGCAGCCCTAGCGGGAGGGTTCCCACCGGGGAGCTGTTTTTT. Encoded protein: CASSPSGRVPTGELFF. Full variable domain (remainder filled in from reference TRBV9 and TRBJ2-2): DSGVTQTPKHLITATGQRVTLRCSPRSGDLSVYWYQQSLDQGLQFLIQYYNGEERAKGNILERFSAQQFPDLHSELNLSSLELGDSALYFCASSPSGRVPTGELFFGEGSRLTVL.

This chain uses TRBV18 with TRBJ1-2; a weak D match, TRBD1 (5 bases). CDR3 length: 15 amino acids. Germline CDR1 reads KGHSH; CDR2 reads LQKENI. Trimming took 1 base from V and 5 from J, leaving 14 bases between them. The CDR3: CASSPQPGRGYGYTF. The CDR3 DNA is TGTGCCAGCTCACCACAACCGGGACGGGGGTATGGCTACACCTTC.

This clone has only one observation. This sequence joins TRBV6-5 and TRBJ2-5, with 7 bases fitting TRBD1. Trimming removed 0 bases from V and 5 bases from J; junction bases left unmatched: 9. The V gene's germline CDR1 is MNHEY and CDR2 SVGAGI. The CDR3 spans 16 residues. CDR3 loop: CASSYSEEQGWETQYF. Here the CDR3 DNA reads TGTGCCAGCAGTTACTCGGAGGAACAGGGGTGGGAGACCCAGTACTTC.

This clone is a singleton in its sample. The chain is built from TRBV5-4 and TRBJ2-4, with D hard to call. CDR1 SGHNT and CDR2 YYREEE come from the germline V gene (reference sequence). The CDR3 consists of 14 residues. V was shortened by 0 bases and J by 5 bases, with 9 bases between the two germline ends. The DNA of the CDR3 is TGTGCCAGCAGCTTGGGGTCACTGGAAAACATTCAGTACTTC. Amino acids: CASSLGSLENIQYF.

The rearrangement uses TRBV5-1 and TRBJ2-1; the D gene is possibly TRBD2 (5 bases). The ends were cut back, 0 bases at V and 5 bases at J, with 15 bases in the middle. Germline CDR1 is SGHRS and CDR2 is YFSETQ. The CDR3 totals 16 residues. This chain's CDR3 is CASSLGRTYYDNEQFF. DNA of the CDR3: TGCGCCAGCAGCTTGGGCCGGACTTACTACGACAATGAGCAGTTCTTC.

This clone was seen a few times. The J gene is TRBJ1-2, the V gene TRBV29-1; D is ambiguous. The CDR3 loop spans 13 amino acids. Trimming left V 6 bases short and J 6 bases short, with 17 bases between. Germline CDR1 reads SQVTM; CDR2 reads ANQGSEA. The CDR3 protein is CSVAVYQLDGYTF. CDR3 nucleotide sequence: TGCAGCGTCGCGGTGTACCAGTTGGATGGCTACACCTTC.

In its sample, this clone was seen a few times. This rearrangement joins TRBV7-6 to TRBJ2-2; 9 bases align to TRBD2. This CDR3 has 16 residues. J gave up 5 bases and V 5 bases, and 9 bases lay outside the gene matches. CDR1 and CDR2 from the germline V gene are SGHVS and FNYEAQ. The DNA for the CDR3 is TGTGCCAGCAGCCGCAGGACCAGCGGGAGGACCGGGGAGCTGTTTTTT. Encoded protein: CASSRRTSGRTGELFF. Full variable domain (remainder filled in from reference TRBV7-6 and TRBJ2-2): GAGVSQSPRYKVTKRGQDVALRCDPISGHVSLYWYRQALGQGPEFLTYFNYEAQQDKSGLPNDRFSAERPEGSISTLTIQRTEQRDSAMYRCASSRRTSGRTGELFFGEGSRLTVL.

The rearrangement uses TRBV28 and TRBJ2-7; 8 nucleotides align to TRBD1. Germline CDR1 reads MDHEN; CDR2 reads SYDVKM. Losses at the gene ends were 6 bases for V and 0 bases for J; bases not matched to a gene: 7. This CDR3 region has 15 residues. CDR3: CASRPSGQGSYEQYF. The CDR3 DNA follows: TGTGCCAGCAGACCATCCGGACAGGGCTCCTACGAGCAGTACTTC. Drawing the rest from reference TRBV28 and TRBJ2-7, the complete variable domain is DVKVTQSSRYLVKRTGEKVFLECVQDMDHENMFWYRQDPGLGLRLIYFSYDVKMKEKGDIPEGYSVSREKKERFSLILESASTNQTSMYLCASRPSGQGSYEQYFGPGTRLTVT.

The chain couples TRBV4-2 to TRBJ2-3, with 11 bases matching TRBD2. In germline, CDR1 is LGHNA, CDR2 YNFKEQ. V trimming: 1 base; J trimming: 5 bases; junction bases outside the gene matches: 17. The CDR3 consists of 20 residues. CDR3 nucleotides: TGTGCCAGCAGCCAAGGGCGCACTAGCGGGAGTAAGGCACTAGGAGATACGCAGTATTTT. It yields the protein CASSQGRTSGSKALGDTQYF.

The chain is built from TRBV18 and TRBJ2-5; D perhaps matches TRBD1 (6 bases). This CDR3 contains 15 residues. V dropped 6 bases and J dropped 1 base, with 15 bases sitting between them. Germline CDR1 KGHSH, CDR2 LQKENI. The DNA for the CDR3 is TGTGCCAGCTCTCTCCGAACAGGGATCCAAGAGACCCAGTACTTC. This codes for CASSLRTGIQETQYF.

V and J are TRBV7-2 and TRBJ1-3; 9 positions agree with TRBD1. The germline V gene has CDR1 SGHTA and CDR2 FQGNSA. J was trimmed by 1 base and V by 6 bases; bases with no gene match: 7. The CDR3 is made up of 16 amino acids. The CDR3 sequence is CASRGDRVSSGNTIYF. In DNA, the CDR3 is TGTGCCAGCAGAGGGGACAGGGTCAGTTCTGGAAACACCATATATTTT.

V is TRBV3-1 (or the pseudogene TRBV3-2) and J is TRBJ2-4; 7 bases align to TRBD2. V gave up 1 base and J gave up 1 base; unmatched junction bases: 10. The CDR3 loop spans 18 amino acids. In germline, CDR1 is LGHDT, CDR2 YNNKEL (reference sequence). The CDR3 spells CASSQGLAGVDAKNIQYF. In nucleotides, the CDR3 is TGTGCCAGCAGCCAAGGTCTCGCGGGAGTGGACGCCAAAAACATTCAGTACTTC.

The J gene is TRBJ2-1, the V gene TRBV6-5; TRBD2 matches 14 bases. The CDR3 contains 15 residues. V lost 7 bases, J lost 8 bases, and 7 bases stayed unmatched. Germline CDR1 and CDR2: MNHEY and SVGAGI. The CDR3 reads CASTPGTSGSDEQFF. CDR3 bases: TGTGCCAGCACCCCCGGGACTAGCGGGAGCGATGAGCAGTTCTTC.

This chain joins TRBV24-1 and TRBJ2-1; D unresolved. Trimming removed 4 bases at V and 6 bases at J, with 9 bases between. The CDR3 is 13 residues long. Germline CDR1 is KGHDR and CDR2 is SFDVKD. CDR3 sequence reads: CATSETPRNEQFF. CDR3 DNA sequence: TGTGCCACCAGTGAAACACCCCGCAATGAGCAGTTCTTC.

The chain has TRBV3-1 (or the pseudogene TRBV3-2) and TRBJ1-3; tentative D call: TRBD1 (6 bases). CDR3 length: 15 amino acids. Trimming removed 6 bases from V and 0 bases from J, with 12 bases in between. Germline CDR1 is LGHDT and CDR2 is YNNKEL (reference sequence). The CDR3 is CASRLGGFSGNTIYF. The DNA for the CDR3 is TGTGCCAGCAGGCTTGGGGGCTTCTCTGGAAACACCATATATTTT.